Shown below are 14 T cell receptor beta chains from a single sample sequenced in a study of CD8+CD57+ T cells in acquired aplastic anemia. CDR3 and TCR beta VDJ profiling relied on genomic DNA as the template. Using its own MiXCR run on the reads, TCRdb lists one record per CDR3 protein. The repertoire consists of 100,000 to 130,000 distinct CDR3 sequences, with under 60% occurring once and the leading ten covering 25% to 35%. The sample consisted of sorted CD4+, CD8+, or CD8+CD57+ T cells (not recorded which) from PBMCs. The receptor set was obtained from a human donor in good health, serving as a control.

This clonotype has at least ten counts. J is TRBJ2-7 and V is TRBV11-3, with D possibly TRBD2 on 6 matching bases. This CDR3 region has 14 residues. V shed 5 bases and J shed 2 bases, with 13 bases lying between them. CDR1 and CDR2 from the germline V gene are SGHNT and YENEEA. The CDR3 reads CASSPRDFPYEQYF. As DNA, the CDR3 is TGTGCCAGCAGCCCCCGGGACTTCCCCTACGAGCAGTACTTC.

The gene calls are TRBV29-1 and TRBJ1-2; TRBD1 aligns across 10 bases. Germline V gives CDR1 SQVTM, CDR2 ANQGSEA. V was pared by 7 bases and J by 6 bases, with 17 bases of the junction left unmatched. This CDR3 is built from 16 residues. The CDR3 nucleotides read TGCAGCGCCCCGGGACAGGGGTATCCCAATCTAGATGGCTACACCTTC. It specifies CSAPGQGYPNLDGYTF.

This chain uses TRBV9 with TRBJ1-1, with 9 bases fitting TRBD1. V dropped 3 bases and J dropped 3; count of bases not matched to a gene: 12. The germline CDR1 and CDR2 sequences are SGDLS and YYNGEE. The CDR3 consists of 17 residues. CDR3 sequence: CASSAGTGRAADTEAFF. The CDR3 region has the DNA TGTGCCAGCAGCGCGGGGACAGGGCGTGCAGCGGACACTGAAGCTTTCTTT.

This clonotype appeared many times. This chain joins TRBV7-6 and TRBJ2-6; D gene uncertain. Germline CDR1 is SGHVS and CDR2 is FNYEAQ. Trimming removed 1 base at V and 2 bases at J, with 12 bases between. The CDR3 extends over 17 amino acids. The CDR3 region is CASSLGVGIAGANVLTF. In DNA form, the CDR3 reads TGTGCCAGCAGCTTAGGCGTTGGGATCGCTGGGGCCAACGTCCTGACTTTC.

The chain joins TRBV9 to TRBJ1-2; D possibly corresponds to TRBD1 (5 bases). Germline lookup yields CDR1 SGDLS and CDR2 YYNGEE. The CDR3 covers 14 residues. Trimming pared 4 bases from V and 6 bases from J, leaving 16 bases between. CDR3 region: CASSQGHDGDGYTF. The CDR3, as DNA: TGTGCCAGCAGCCAAGGACACGATGGGGATGGCTACACCTTC.

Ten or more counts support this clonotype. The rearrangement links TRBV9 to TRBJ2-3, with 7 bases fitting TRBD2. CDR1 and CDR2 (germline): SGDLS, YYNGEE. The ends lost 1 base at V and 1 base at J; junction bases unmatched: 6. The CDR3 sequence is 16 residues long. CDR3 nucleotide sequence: TGTGCCAGCAGCGTAACGAGCGGGGCCCGCACAGATACGCAGTATTTT. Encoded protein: CASSVTSGARTDTQYF. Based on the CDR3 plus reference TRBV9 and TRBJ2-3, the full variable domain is DSGVTQTPKHLITATGQRVTLRCSPRSGDLSVYWYQQSLDQGLQFLIQYYNGEERAKGNILERFSAQQFPDLHSELNLSSLELGDSALYFCASSVTSGARTDTQYFGPGTRLTVL.

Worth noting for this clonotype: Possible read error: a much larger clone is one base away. CDR3 residues: CASSGGGNEQYF. CDR3 DNA sequence: TGTGCCAGCAGTGGGGGGGGCAACGAGCAGTACTTC. The chain employs TRBV25-1 and TRBJ2-7, with D possibly being TRBD2 (7 bases). The CDR3 is 12 residues long. Germline CDR1 reads MGHDK; CDR2 reads SYGVNS. Trimming took off 4 bases at V and 5 bases at J, with 9 bases between the two ends.

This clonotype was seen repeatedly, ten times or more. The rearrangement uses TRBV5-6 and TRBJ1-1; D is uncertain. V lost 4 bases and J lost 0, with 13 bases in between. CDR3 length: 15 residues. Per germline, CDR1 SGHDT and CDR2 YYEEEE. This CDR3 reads CASSPDEGLNTEAFF. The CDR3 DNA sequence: TGTGCCAGCAGCCCGGACGAGGGATTGAACACTGAAGCTTTCTTT. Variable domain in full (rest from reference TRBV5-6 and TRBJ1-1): DAGVTQSPTHLIKTRGQQVTLRCSPKSGHDTVSWYQQALGQGPQFIFQYYEEEERQRGNFPDRFSGHQFPNYSSELNVNALLLGDSALYLCASSPDEGLNTEAFFGQGTRLTVV.

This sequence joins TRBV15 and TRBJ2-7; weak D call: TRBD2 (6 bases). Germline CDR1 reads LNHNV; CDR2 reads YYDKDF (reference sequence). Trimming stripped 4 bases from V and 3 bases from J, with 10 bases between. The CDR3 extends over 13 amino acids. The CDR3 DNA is TGTGCCACCAGCAACGGGGGAAACTACGAGCAGTACGTC. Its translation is CATSNGGNYEQYV.

The CDR3 DNA follows: TGTGCCAGCAGCCCCGGGGCGGGGGGTTACACAGATACGCAGTATTTT. Translated: CASSPGAGGYTDTQYF. The V and J genes are TRBV4-2 and TRBJ2-3; TRBD2 aligns across 8 bases. V lost 4 bases and J lost 2; bases outside the gene matches: 8. This CDR3 contains 16 residues. Germline CDR1 and CDR2: LGHNA and YNFKEQ.

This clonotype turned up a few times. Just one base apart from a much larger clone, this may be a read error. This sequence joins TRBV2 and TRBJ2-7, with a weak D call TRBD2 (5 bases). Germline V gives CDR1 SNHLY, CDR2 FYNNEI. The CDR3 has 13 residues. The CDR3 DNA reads TGTGCCAGCAGTGAGGGAGAGGGAAACGAGCAGTGCTTC. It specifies CASSEGEGNEQCF.

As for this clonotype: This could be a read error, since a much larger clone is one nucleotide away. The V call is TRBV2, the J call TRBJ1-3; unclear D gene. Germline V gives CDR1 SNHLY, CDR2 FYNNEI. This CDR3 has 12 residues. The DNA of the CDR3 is TGTGCCAGCGCCGACTCTGGAAGCACCATATATTTT. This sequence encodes CASADSGSTIYF.

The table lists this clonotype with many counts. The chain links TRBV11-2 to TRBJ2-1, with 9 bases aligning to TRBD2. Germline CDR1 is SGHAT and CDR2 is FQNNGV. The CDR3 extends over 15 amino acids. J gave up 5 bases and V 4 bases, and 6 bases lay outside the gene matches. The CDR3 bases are TGTGCCAGCAGCTACAGCGGGGGGTCGGACAATGAGCAGTTCTTC. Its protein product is CASSYSGGSDNEQFF.

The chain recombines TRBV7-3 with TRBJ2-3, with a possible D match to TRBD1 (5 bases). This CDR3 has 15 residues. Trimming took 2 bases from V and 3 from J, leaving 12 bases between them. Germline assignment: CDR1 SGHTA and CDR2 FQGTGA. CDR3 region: CASSLQGKETDTQYF. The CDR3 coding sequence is TGTGCCAGCAGCTTACAGGGAAAGGAGACAGATACGCAGTATTTT.